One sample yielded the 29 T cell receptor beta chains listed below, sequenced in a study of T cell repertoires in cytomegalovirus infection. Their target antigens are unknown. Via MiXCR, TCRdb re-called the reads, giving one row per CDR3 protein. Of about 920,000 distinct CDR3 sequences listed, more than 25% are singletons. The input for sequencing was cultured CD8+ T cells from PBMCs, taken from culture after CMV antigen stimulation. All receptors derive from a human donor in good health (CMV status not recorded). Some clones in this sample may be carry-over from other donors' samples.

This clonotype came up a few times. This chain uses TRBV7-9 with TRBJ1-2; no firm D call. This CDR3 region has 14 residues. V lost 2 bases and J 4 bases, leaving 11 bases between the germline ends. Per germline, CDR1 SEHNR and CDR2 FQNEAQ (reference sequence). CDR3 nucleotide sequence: TGTGCCAGCAGCTTAAGAGGGTTCAGCTATGGCTACACCTTC. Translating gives CASSLRGFSYGYTF. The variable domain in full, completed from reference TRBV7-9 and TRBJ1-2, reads DTGVSQNPRHKITKRGQNVTFRCDPISEHNRLYWYRQTLGQGPEFLTYFQNEAQLEKSRLLSDRFSAERPKGSFSTLEIQRTEQGDSAMYLCASSLRGFSYGYTFGSGTRLTVV.

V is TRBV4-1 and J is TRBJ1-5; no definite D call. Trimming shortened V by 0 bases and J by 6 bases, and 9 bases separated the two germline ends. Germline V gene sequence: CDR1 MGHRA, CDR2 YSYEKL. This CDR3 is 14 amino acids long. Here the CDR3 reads CASSQERGIQPQHF. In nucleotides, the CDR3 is TGCGCCAGCAGCCAAGAAAGAGGGATTCAGCCCCAGCATTTT.

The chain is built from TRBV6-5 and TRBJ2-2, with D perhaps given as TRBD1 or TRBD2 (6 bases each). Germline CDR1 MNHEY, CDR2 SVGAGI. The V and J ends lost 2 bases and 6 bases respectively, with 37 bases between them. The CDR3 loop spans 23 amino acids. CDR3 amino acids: CASSYGGFDRTGTLSHDAGELFF. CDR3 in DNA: TGTGCCAGCAGTTACGGGGGGTTCGACAGGACCGGGACCTTATCCCACGACGCCGGGGAGCTGTTTTTT.

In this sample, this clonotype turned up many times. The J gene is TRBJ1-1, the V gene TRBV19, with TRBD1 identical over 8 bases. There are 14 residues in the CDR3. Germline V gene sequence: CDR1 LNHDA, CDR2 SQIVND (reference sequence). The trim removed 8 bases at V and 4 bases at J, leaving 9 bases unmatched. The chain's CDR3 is CASSLDRDRTEAFF. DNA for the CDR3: TGTGCCAGTTCCCTGGACAGGGATCGCACTGAAGCTTTCTTT.

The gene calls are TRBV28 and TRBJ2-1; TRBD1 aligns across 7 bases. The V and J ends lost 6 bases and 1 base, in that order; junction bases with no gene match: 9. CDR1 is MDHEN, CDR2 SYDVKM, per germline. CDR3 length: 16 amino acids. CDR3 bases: TGTGCCAGCAGCGCCGGGTGGGACAGTTCCTACAATGAGCAGTTCTTC. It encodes CASSAGWDSSYNEQFF. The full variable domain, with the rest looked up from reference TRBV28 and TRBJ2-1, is DVKVTQSSRYLVKRTGEKVFLECVQDMDHENMFWYRQDPGLGLRLIYFSYDVKMKEKGDIPEGYSVSREKKERFSLILESASTNQTSMYLCASSAGWDSSYNEQFFGPGTRLTVL.

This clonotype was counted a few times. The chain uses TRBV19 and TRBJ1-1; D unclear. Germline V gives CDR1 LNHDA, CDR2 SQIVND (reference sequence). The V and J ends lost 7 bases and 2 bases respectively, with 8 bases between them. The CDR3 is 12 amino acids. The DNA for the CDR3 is TGTGCCAGTAAGTTCTTTAACACTGAAGCTTTCTTT. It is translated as CASKFFNTEAFF.

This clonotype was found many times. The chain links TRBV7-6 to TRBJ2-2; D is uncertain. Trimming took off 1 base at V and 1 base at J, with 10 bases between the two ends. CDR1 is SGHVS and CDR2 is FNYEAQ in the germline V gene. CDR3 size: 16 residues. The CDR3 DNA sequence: TGTGCCAGCAGCTTAGAGCTCCTACTGAACACCGGGGAGCTGTTTTTT. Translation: CASSLELLLNTGELFF. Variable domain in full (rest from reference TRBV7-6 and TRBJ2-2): GAGVSQSPRYKVTKRGQDVALRCDPISGHVSLYWYRQALGQGPEFLTYFNYEAQQDKSGLPNDRFSAERPEGSISTLTIQRTEQRDSAMYRCASSLELLLNTGELFFGEGSRLTVL.

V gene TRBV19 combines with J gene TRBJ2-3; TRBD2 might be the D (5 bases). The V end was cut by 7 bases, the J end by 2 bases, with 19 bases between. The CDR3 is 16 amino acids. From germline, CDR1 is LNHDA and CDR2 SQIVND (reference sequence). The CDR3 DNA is TGTGCCAGTACCCCTAATCGGCGGGCCTCCACAGATACGCAGTATTTT. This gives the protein CASTPNRRASTDTQYF.

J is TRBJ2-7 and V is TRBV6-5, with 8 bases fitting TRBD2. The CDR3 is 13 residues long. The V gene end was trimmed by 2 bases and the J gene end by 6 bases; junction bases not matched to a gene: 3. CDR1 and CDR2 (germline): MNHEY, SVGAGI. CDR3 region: CASSYISGGEQYV. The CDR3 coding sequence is TGTGCCAGCAGTTACATAAGCGGGGGCGAGCAGTACGTC.

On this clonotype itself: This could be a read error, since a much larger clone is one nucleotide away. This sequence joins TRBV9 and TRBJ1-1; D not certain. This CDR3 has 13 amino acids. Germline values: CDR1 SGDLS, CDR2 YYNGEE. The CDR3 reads CASSSALNTEAVF. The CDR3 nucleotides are TGTGCCAGCAGCTCGGCATTGAACACTGAAGCTGTCTTT.

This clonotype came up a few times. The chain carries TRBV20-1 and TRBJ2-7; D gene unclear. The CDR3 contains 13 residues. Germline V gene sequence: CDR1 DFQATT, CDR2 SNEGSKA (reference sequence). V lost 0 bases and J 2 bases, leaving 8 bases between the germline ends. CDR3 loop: CSAREGPAYEQYF. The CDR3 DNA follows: TGCAGTGCTAGAGAGGGCCCTGCCTACGAGCAGTACTTC.

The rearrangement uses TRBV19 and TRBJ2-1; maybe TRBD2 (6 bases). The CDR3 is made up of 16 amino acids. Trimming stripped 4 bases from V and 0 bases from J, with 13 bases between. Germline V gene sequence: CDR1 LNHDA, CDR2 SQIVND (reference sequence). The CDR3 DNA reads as TGTGCCAGTAGTACCGGGACTTCTCTCTCCTACAATGAGCAGTTCTTC. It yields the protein CASSTGTSLSYNEQFF.

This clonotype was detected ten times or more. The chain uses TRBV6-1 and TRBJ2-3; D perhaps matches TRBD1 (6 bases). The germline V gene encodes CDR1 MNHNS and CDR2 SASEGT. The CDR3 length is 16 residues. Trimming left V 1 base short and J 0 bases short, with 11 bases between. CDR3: CASSEEGDDSTDTQYF. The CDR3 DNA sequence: TGTGCCAGCAGTGAAGAGGGGGACGACAGCACAGATACGCAGTATTTT.

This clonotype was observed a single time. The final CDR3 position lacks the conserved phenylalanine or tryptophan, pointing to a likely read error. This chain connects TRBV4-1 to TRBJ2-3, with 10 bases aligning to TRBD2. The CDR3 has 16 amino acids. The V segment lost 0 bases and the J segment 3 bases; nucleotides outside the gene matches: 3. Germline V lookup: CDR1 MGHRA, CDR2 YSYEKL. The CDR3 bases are TGCGCCAGCAGCCAAGAAGCGGGGGGGTGGACAGATACGCAGTATTTA. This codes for CASSQEAGGWTDTQYL.

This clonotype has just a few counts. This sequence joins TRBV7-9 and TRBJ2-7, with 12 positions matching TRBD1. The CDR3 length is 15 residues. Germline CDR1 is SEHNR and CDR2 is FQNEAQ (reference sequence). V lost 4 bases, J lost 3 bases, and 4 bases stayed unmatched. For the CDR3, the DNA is TGTGCCAGCAGCTCCGGGACAGGGGGCTTCTACGAGCAGTACGTC. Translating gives CASSSGTGGFYEQYV.

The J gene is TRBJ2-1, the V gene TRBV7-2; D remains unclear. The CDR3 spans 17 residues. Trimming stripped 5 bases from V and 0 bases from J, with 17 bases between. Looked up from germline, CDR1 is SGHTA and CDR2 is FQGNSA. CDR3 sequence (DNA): TGTGCCAGCAGCACGACCCAAGCGTTCAGCTCCTACAATGAGCAGTTCTTC. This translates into CASSTTQAFSSYNEQFF.

The CDR3 DNA reads TGTGCCAGCAGTTACCCTCAACAGGGAGGCACCGGGGAGCTGTTTTTT. Protein: CASSYPQQGGTGELFF. The chain uses TRBV6-6 and TRBJ2-2; D assignment may be TRBD1 or TRBD2 (6 bases each). The germline V gene encodes CDR1 MNHNY and CDR2 SVGAGI (reference sequence). The CDR3 sequence is 16 residues long. With 2 bases removed from V and 4 bases from J, the gap between germline ends came to 14 bases.

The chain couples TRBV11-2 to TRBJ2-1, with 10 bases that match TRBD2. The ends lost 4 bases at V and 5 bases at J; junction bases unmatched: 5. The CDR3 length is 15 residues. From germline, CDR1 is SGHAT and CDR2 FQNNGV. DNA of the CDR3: TGTGCCAGCAGCTCTAGCGGGAGAAGGGACAATGAGCAGTTCTTC. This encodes CASSSSGRRDNEQFF.

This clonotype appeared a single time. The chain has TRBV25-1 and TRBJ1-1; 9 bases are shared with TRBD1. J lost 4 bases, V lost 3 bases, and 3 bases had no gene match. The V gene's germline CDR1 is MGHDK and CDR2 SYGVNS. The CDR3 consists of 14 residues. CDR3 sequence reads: CASSDLTGGTEAFF. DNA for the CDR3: TGTGCCAGCAGTGACCTGACAGGGGGCACTGAAGCTTTCTTT.

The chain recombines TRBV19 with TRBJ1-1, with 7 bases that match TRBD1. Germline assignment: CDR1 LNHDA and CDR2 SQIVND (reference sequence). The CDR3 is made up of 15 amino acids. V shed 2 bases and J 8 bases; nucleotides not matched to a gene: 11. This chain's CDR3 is CASSISAGTANEAFF. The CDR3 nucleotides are TGTGCCAGTAGTATATCCGCCGGGACAGCAAACGAAGCTTTCTTT.

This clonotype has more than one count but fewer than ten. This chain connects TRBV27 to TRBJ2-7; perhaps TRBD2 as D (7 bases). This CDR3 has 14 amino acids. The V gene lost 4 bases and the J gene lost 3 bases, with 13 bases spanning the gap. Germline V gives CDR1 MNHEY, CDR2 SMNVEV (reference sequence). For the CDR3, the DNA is TGTGCCAGCAGTTCCGCGGGGGCCATCTACGAGCAGTACTTC. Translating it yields CASSSAGAIYEQYF.

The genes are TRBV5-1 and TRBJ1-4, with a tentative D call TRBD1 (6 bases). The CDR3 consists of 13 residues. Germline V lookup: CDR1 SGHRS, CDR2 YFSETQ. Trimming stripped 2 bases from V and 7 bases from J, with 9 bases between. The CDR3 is CASSLDRPEKLFF. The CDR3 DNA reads TGCGCCAGCAGCTTAGACAGGCCTGAAAAACTGTTTTTT.

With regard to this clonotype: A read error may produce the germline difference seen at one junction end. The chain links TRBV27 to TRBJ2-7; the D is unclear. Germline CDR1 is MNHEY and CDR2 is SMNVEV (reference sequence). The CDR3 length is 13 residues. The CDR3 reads CASGLADSYEQYF. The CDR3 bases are TGTGCCAGCGGTTTGGCAGATTCCTACGAGCAGTACTTC.

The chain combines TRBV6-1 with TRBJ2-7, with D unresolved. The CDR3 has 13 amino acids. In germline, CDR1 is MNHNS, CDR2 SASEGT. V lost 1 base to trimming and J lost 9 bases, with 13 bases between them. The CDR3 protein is CASSEGAARRQYV. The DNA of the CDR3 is TGTGCCAGCAGTGAAGGAGCAGCCCGGAGGCAGTACGTC.

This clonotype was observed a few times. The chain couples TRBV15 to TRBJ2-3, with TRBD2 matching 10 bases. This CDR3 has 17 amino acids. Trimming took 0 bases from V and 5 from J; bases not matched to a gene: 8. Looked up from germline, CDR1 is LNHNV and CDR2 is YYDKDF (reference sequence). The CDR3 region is CATSRDPSGGAEDTQYF. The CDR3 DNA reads TGTGCCACCAGCAGAGATCCCAGCGGGGGGGCCGAAGATACGCAGTATTTT.

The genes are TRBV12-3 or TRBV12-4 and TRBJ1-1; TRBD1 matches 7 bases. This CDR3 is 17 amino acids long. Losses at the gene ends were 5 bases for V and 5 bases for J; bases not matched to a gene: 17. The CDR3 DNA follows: TGTGCCAGCAGTACCCATGGACAGGCGGGGATAAGGACTGAAGCTTTCTTT. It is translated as CASSTHGQAGIRTEAFF.

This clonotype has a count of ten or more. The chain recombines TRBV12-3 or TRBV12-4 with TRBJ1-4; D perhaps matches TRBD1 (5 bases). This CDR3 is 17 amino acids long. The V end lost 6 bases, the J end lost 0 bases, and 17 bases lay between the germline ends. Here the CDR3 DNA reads TGTGCCAGCAGCCTACGTTGGGGAGGGGCAACTAATGAAAAACTGTTTTTT. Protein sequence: CASSLRWGGATNEKLFF.

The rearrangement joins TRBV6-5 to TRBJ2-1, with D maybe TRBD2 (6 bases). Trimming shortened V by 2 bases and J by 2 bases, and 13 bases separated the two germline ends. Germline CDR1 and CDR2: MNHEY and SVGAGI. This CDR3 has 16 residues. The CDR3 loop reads CASSYGLSQPYNEQFF. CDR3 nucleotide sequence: TGTGCCAGCAGTTACGGACTATCCCAACCCTACAATGAGCAGTTCTTC.

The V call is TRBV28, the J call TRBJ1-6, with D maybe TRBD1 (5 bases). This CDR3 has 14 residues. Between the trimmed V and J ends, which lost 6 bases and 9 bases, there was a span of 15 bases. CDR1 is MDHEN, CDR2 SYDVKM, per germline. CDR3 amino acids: CASSFLGGGSPLHF. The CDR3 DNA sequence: TGTGCCAGCAGCTTCCTTGGGGGTGGTTCACCCCTCCACTTT.